A single sample is the source of the 26 T cell receptor beta chains below, sequenced in a study of blood T cell repertoires in COVID-19 (dated by TCRdb to 2019 to 2021). Libraries were constructed by the immunoSEQ multiplex PCR assay. This immuneACCESS table, as held by TCRdb, lists in-frame sequences with V and J called but not all clones. Of the missing ones, under half trace to an unresolved V gene in checked studies; the others have no known cause. Counted in this sample were about 300,000 clones; approximately 88% of them appeared once. About 1.5% of the sample is in the top ten clones. The sequencing sample was made of peripheral blood. These receptor sequences come from a woman aged 25 to 39 with COVID-19, enrolled during active disease.

The rearrangement links TRBV28 to TRBJ1-1; 9 positions agree with TRBD1. Trimming cost V 0 bases and J 3 bases; bases outside gene matches: 2. Germline loops: CDR1 MDHEN, CDR2 SYDVKM. This CDR3 is built from 15 residues. The CDR3 DNA sequence: TGTGCCAGCAGTTTATGGAGGACAGGGGACACTGAAGCTTTCTTT. This sequence encodes CASSLWRTGDTEAFF.

The table lists this clone with a few counts. J is TRBJ2-2 and V is TRBV7-9; the match to TRBD2 covers 10 bases. The CDR3 spans 17 residues. From germline, CDR1 is SEHNR and CDR2 FQNEAQ (reference sequence). Trimming removed 2 bases from V and 2 bases from J; junction bases left unmatched: 5. The CDR3 is CASSLLSSGGNTGELFF. The CDR3 DNA reads TGTGCCAGCAGCTTATTGTCTAGCGGGGGCAACACCGGGGAGCTGTTTTTT.

V and J are TRBV13 and TRBJ1-2; D is unresolved. The CDR3 loop spans 14 amino acids. The ends were cut back, 0 bases at V and 2 bases at J, with 7 bases in the middle. Germline V gives CDR1 PRHDT, CDR2 FYEKMQ (reference sequence). DNA of the CDR3: TGTGCCAGCAGCTTAGGGGCAGTCAACTATGGCTACACCTTC. The encoded protein is CASSLGAVNYGYTF. The full variable domain, its missing parts supplied by reference TRBV13 and TRBJ1-2, is AAGVIQSPRHLIKEKRETATLKCYPIPRHDTVYWYQQGPGQDPQFLISFYEKMQSDKGSIPDRFSAQQFSDYHSELNMSSLELGDSALYFCASSLGAVNYGYTFGSGTRLTVV.

The genes are TRBV5-6 and TRBJ1-1; D not certain. The CDR3 is 13 residues long. Germline values: CDR1 SGHDT, CDR2 YYEEEE. Trimming pared 4 bases from V and 6 bases from J, leaving 13 bases between. DNA of the CDR3: TGTGCCAGCAGCCCCACAGCGGGCTCTGAAGCTTTCTTT. Residues: CASSPTAGSEAFF. Full variable domain (missing parts from reference TRBV5-6 and TRBJ1-1): DAGVTQSPTHLIKTRGQQVTLRCSPKSGHDTVSWYQQALGQGPQFIFQYYEEEERQRGNFPDRFSGHQFPNYSSELNVNALLLGDSALYLCASSPTAGSEAFFGQGTRLTVV.

The chain combines TRBV29-1 with TRBJ2-3, with 8 bases identical to TRBD2. The CDR3 extends over 15 amino acids. The germline gives CDR1 SQVTM, CDR2 ANQGSEA. V trimming: 3 bases; J trimming: 4 bases; junction bases outside the gene matches: 9. The CDR3 nucleotides read TGCAGCGTTGAGGGGACTAGTTATGAGGCAGATACGCAGTATTTT. As protein: CSVEGTSYEADTQYF.

V and J are TRBV29-1 and TRBJ2-2, with TRBD1 as a possible D gene (6 bases). There are 13 residues in the CDR3. Trimming left V 4 bases short and J 5 bases short, with 11 bases between. CDR1 SQVTM and CDR2 ANQGSEA come from the germline V gene. The CDR3 DNA reads TGCAGCGTTGTCAGGGGCGGTACCGGGGAGCTGTTTTTT. This gives the protein CSVVRGGTGELFF.

This chain connects TRBV28 to TRBJ1-1; D possibly corresponds to TRBD1 (5 bases). CDR1 and CDR2 (germline): MDHEN, SYDVKM. The CDR3 is made up of 12 amino acids. V was clipped by 2 bases and J by 5 bases, with 6 bases between them. CDR3 loop: CASSLRTTEAFF. In DNA, the CDR3 is TGTGCCAGCAGTTTAAGGACAACTGAAGCTTTCTTT.

V usage is TRBV4-2 and J usage is TRBJ1-5; possible D gene TRBD1, 6 bases. Trimming took off 0 bases at V and 0 bases at J, with 12 bases between the two ends. In germline, CDR1 is LGHNA, CDR2 YNFKEQ. This CDR3 region has 17 residues. In DNA form, the CDR3 reads TGTGCCAGCAGCCAAGAGGGGACATCGTATAGCAATCAGCCCCAGCATTTT. Amino acid sequence: CASSQEGTSYSNQPQHF.

The chain couples TRBV4-2 to TRBJ2-5, with 8 bases matching TRBD2. This CDR3 is built from 15 residues. V was clipped by 3 bases and J by 2 bases; unmatched bases: 5. The germline CDR1 and CDR2 sequences are LGHNA and YNFKEQ. CDR3 region: CASSHSTGGQETQYF. The DNA of the CDR3 is TGTGCCAGCAGCCACAGTACGGGGGGGCAAGAGACCCAGTACTTC.

The chain couples TRBV2 to TRBJ1-5, with a possible D match to TRBD1 (5 bases). The CDR3 sequence is 14 residues long. The V gene lost 4 bases and the J gene lost 11 bases, with 18 bases spanning the gap. Germline V gives CDR1 SNHLY, CDR2 FYNNEI. The CDR3 sequence: CASSGNRQTLSQHF. Here the CDR3 DNA reads TGTGCCAGCAGTGGAAACCGACAGACCCTGTCCCAGCATTTT.

Only one count was recorded for this clone. The chain recombines TRBV15 with TRBJ2-2; 8 bases match TRBD1. The CDR3 is made up of 14 amino acids. Per the germline V gene, CDR1 is LNHNV and CDR2 is YYDKDF (reference sequence). V lost 3 bases and J lost 3; bases outside the gene matches: 0. The CDR3 loop is CATSRDRDTGELFF. The CDR3 coding sequence is TGTGCCACCAGCAGGGACAGGGACACCGGGGAGCTGTTTTTT.

V usage is TRBV19 and J usage is TRBJ2-1, with D maybe TRBD2 (5 bases). There are 16 residues in the CDR3. Trimming took off 4 bases at V and 0 bases at J, with 13 bases between the two ends. Per germline, CDR1 LNHDA and CDR2 SQIVND (reference sequence). Here the CDR3 DNA reads TGTGCCAGTAGTACCAGGACTTCGAGCTCCTACAATGAGCAGTTCTTC. Amino acids: CASSTRTSSSYNEQFF.

This chain joins TRBV7-2 and TRBJ2-1; D perhaps matches TRBD2 (5 bases). V was cut by 5 bases and J by 0 bases, with 14 bases left in between. The CDR3 totals 16 residues. Germline CDR1 SGHTA, CDR2 FQGNSA. The CDR3 here is CASSGESGASYNEQFF. The CDR3 coding sequence is TGTGCCAGCAGCGGAGAAAGCGGCGCCTCCTACAATGAGCAGTTCTTC.

The chain employs TRBV18 and TRBJ2-3; 15 bases match TRBD2. The trim removed 3 bases at V and 5 bases at J, leaving 9 bases unmatched. The V gene's germline CDR1 is KGHSH and CDR2 LQKENI. This CDR3 region has 18 residues. This chain's CDR3 is CASSPLWTSGGALDTQYF. In DNA, the CDR3 is TGTGCCAGCTCACCCCTCTGGACTAGCGGGGGGGCCTTAGATACGCAGTATTTT.

The chain joins TRBV7-2 to TRBJ2-1; 8 positions match TRBD2. Germline V gene sequence: CDR1 SGHTA, CDR2 FQGNSA. The trim removed 4 bases at V and 13 bases at J, leaving 3 bases unmatched. CDR3 length: 11 residues. The CDR3 region is CASSSGTRQFF. The CDR3 region has the DNA TGTGCCAGCAGCTCCGGGACTAGACAGTTCTTC.

The rearrangement links TRBV9 to TRBJ1-1, with 10 bases aligning to TRBD1. V trimming: 0 bases; J trimming: 3 bases; junction bases outside the gene matches: 2. The CDR3 spans 15 residues. Germline values: CDR1 SGDLS, CDR2 YYNGEE. The CDR3 protein is CASSVEGQGYTEAFF. CDR3 bases: TGTGCCAGCAGCGTAGAGGGACAGGGGTACACTGAAGCTTTCTTT.

V gene TRBV3-1 (or the pseudogene TRBV3-2) combines with J gene TRBJ1-6; no reliable D call. This CDR3 has 14 residues. Per the germline V gene, CDR1 is LGHDT and CDR2 is YNNKEL (reference sequence). V lost 1 base to trimming and J lost 7 bases, with 8 bases between them. CDR3 bases: TGTGCCAGCAGCCAAGTTGGTAGCAATTCACCCCTCCACTTT. It is translated as CASSQVGSNSPLHF.

The rearrangement uses TRBV2 and TRBJ2-1; 8 bases fit TRBD2. Germline CDR1 SNHLY, CDR2 FYNNEI. The V segment lost 8 bases and the J segment 5 bases; nucleotides outside the gene matches: 11. The CDR3 is made up of 15 amino acids. CDR3 DNA: TGTGCCAGCTCCGGGGGTGGGACTAGGAACAATGAGCAGTTCTTC. Residues: CASSGGGTRNNEQFF.

The V and J genes are TRBV11-2 and TRBJ2-7; 9 bases match TRBD2. This CDR3 region has 15 residues. Germline CDR1 is SGHAT and CDR2 is FQNNGV. After removal of 5 bases from V and 2 bases from J, the junction contained 7 bases not matched to a gene. This CDR3 is CASSRPGLAPYEQYV. The CDR3 nucleotides read TGTGCCAGCAGCCGACCGGGACTAGCCCCCTACGAGCAGTACGTC.

The V call is TRBV24-1, the J call TRBJ1-2; weak D call: TRBD1 (6 bases). The ends were cut back, 3 bases at V and 2 bases at J, with 15 bases in the middle. The CDR3 contains 16 residues. The germline gives CDR1 KGHDR, CDR2 SFDVKD. The CDR3 DNA follows: TGTGCCACCAGTGATCCGAACCTTACAGGGAACTATGGCTACACCTTC. It codes for CATSDPNLTGNYGYTF.

The gene calls are TRBV5-5 and TRBJ1-5; TRBD1 aligns across 9 bases. The ends lost 4 bases at V and 6 bases at J; junction bases unmatched: 11. Germline V CDR1 and CDR2: SGHKS, YYEKEE (reference sequence). The CDR3 consists of 16 residues. The CDR3 DNA reads TGTGCCAGCAGCCGAATGACAGGGGGACGCGGTCAGCCCCAGCATTTT. This sequence encodes CASSRMTGGRGQPQHF.

This sequence joins TRBV7-6 and TRBJ2-5; 10 bases are a match to TRBD2. In germline, CDR1 is SGHVS, CDR2 FNYEAQ. Trimming took 0 bases from V and 4 from J; bases not matched to a gene: 8. The CDR3 runs to 17 residues. For the CDR3, the DNA is TGTGCCAGCAGCTTAGCGGGACTAGCGTTCCGGGCAGAGACCCAGTACTTC. Protein sequence: CASSLAGLAFRAETQYF.

V is TRBV5-5 and J is TRBJ1-6, with 8 bases that match TRBD1. Per the germline V gene, CDR1 is SGHKS and CDR2 is YYEKEE (reference sequence). The CDR3 loop spans 14 amino acids. J gave up 7 bases and V 0 bases, and 0 bases lay outside the gene matches. In DNA form, the CDR3 reads TGTGCCAGCAGCTTGGGACAGGGGAATTCACCCCTCCACTTT. Encoded protein: CASSLGQGNSPLHF.

The J gene is TRBJ1-1, the V gene TRBV18, with TRBD1 matching over 7 bases. V was clipped by 4 bases and J by 8 bases; unmatched bases: 7. The CDR3 extends over 13 amino acids. Germline V gene data show CDR1 as KGHSH and CDR2 as LQKENI. CDR3 amino acids: CASSLDRVQEAFF. For the CDR3, the DNA is TGTGCCAGCTCACTCGACAGGGTTCAAGAAGCTTTCTTT.

The chain recombines TRBV5-4 with TRBJ2-7, with 7 bases aligning to TRBD2. This CDR3 has 15 amino acids. Losses at the gene ends were 4 bases for V and 4 bases for J; bases not matched to a gene: 11. Germline V gene data show CDR1 as SGHNT and CDR2 as YYREEE (reference sequence). The CDR3 region is CASSLGRGRTYEQYF. CDR3 coding DNA: TGTGCCAGCAGCCTGGGGAGGGGCCGGACTTACGAGCAGTACTTC.

This sequence joins TRBV9 and TRBJ1-3; D is perhaps TRBD1 (5 bases). This CDR3 contains 16 residues. Germline V gene data show CDR1 as SGDLS and CDR2 as YYNGEE. V lost 2 bases, J lost 0 bases, and 12 bases lay in between. CDR3 nucleotides: TGTGCCAGCAGCGTTGGGGCACACGCCTCTGGAAACACCATATATTTT. It specifies CASSVGAHASGNTIYF.